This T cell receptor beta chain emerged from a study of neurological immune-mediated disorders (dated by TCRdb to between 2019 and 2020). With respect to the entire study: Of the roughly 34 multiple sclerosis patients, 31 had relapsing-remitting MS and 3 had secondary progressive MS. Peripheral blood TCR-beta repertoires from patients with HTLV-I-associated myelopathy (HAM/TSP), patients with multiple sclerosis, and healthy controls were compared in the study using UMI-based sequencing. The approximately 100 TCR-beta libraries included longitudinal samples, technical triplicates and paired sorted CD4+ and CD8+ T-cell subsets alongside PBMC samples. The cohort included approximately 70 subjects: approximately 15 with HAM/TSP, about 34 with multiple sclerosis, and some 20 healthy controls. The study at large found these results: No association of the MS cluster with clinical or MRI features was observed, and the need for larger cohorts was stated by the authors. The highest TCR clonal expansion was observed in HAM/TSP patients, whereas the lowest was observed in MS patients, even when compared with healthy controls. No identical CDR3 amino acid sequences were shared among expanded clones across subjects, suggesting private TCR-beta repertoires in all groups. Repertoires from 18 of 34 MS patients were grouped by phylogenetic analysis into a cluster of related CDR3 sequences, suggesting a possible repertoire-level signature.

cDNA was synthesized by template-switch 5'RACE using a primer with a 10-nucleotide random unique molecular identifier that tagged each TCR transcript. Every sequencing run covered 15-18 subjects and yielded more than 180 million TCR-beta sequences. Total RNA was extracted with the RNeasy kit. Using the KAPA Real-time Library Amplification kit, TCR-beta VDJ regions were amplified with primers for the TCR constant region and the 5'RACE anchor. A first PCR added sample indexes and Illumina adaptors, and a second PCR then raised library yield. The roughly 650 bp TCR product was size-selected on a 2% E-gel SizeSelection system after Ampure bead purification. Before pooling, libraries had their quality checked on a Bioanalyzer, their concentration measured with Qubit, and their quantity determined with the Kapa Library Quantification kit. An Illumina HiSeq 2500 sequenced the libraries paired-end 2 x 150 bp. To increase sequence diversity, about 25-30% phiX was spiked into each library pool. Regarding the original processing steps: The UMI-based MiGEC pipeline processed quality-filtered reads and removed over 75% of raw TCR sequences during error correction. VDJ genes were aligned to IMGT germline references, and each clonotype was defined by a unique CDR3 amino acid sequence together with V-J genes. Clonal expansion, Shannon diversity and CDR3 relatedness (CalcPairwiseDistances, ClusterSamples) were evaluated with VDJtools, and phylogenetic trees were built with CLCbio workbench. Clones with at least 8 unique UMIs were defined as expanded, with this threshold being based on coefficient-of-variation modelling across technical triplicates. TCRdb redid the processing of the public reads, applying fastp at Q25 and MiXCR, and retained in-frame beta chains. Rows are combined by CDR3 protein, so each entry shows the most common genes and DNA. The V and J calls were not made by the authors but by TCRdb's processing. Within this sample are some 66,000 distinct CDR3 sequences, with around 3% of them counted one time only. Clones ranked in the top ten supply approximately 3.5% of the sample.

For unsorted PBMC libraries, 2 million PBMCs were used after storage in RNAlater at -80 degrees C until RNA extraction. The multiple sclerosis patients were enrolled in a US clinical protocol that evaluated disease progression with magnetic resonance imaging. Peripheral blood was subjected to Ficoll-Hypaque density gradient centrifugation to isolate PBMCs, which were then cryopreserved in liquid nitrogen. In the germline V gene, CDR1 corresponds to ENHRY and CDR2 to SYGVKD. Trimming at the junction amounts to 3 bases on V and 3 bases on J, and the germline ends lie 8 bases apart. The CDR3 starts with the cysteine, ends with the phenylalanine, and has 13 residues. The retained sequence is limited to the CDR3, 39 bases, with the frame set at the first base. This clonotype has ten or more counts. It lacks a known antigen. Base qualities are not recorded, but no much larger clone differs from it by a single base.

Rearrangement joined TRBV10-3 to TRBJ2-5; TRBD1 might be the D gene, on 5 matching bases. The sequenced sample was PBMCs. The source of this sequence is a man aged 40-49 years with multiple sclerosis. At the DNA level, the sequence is TGTGCCATCAGTGAAAGGGGAAAAGAGACCCAGTACTTC. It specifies CAISERGKETQYF.